This TCR beta chain was profiled in a study of Ad26.COV2.S vaccination and SARS-CoV-2 variants (dated by TCRdb to the early 2020s). Background on the whole study: Donors in the vaccine arm were drawn from COV1001, a multicentre, randomized, double-blind, placebo-controlled phase I-IIa trial testing Ad26.COV2.S in healthy adults. Investigators remained blinded to trial group allocation during experiments and outcome assessment. The TCR-sequenced set comprised about 30 samples: approximately 19 Ad26.COV2.S vaccine recipients, 5 placebo recipients and 8 SARS-CoV-2 convalescent individuals. Ad26.COV2.S was given intramuscularly at 5x10^10 or 1x10^11 viral particles, as a single shot or as two shots 56 days apart. The specificity and breadth of SARS-CoV-2-reactive T cell receptors after Ad26.COV2.S vaccination were assessed by TCRbeta repertoire sequencing. Trial participants were randomized into five groups of five: low-dose or high-dose Ad26.COV2.S given once or twice, or placebo on both occasions.

What the work shows at the level of the full study, not this receptor alone: Comparable non-spike TCR breadth was observed between vaccine and placebo recipients, consistent with only spike being contained in the vaccine. Spike-specific TCR breadth was higher in Ad26.COV2.S recipients than in placebo recipients (P = 0.0014). It was noted by the authors that total T cell responses may have been underestimated by the TCR breadth and depth analyses. Comparing responses between vaccine doses or regimens was not something the study was powered to do. Substantial breadth of spike-specific CD8+ and CD4+ T cell responses was reported after vaccination.

The immunoSEQ Assay was the method used to sequence TCRbeta CDR3 regions. After extraction, genomic DNA underwent amplification by bias-controlled multiplex PCR, followed by high-throughput sequencing. As for the original processing: To quantify the absolute abundance of each unique TCRbeta CDR3 region, sequences were collapsed and filtered. Usable DNA was measured by amplifying reference genes present in all nucleated cells, and TCRbeta template counts were normalized to that usable DNA to estimate T cell fraction. Repertoire TCRs were annotated as SARS-CoV-2-specific by exact matching of V gene, CDR3 amino acid sequence and J gene to a known reactive TCR set. The reference SARS-CoV-2 TCR set came from MIRA and was filtered for enrichment in COVID-19-positive ImmuneCODE repertoires, removing public or cross-reactive TCRs. Drawing on the MIRA antigens, annotated TCRs were analysed further at the level of specific ORF or position within ORF. Breadth was defined as the number of annotated unique rearrangements divided by the total number of unique productive rearrangements, and depth was defined as the summed frequency of the annotated unique rearrangements. Group comparisons of TCR breadth used two-sided Wilcoxon rank-sum tests. The source is immuneACCESS, and TCRdb retained only in-frame sequences with V and J called. Part of the clones is not carried over; for the studies checked, unresolved V genes explain less than half of this, and the remainder is unexplained. The V and J calls and clone size come from that table; D and trimming were worked out from the DNA. A total of around 380,000 clones appear in this sample, 88% of them only once. 3.5% of the sample is held by the ten biggest clonotypes.

Reading the label with the study, this specimen's treatment or condition is: 19 received Ad26.COV2.S at low or high dose, single or two shots; 5 received placebo; per-sample allocation not given. For vaccine and placebo recipients, the sequenced repertoires came from samples collected on day 63 after the first injection. Between 29 July and 7 August 2020, Cohort 1b enrolled about two dozen adults aged 18-55 years at one site in Boston, USA. Ad26.COV2.S was a replication-incompetent adenovirus type 26 vector that expressed a prefusion-stabilized SARS-CoV-2 spike protein derived from the original Wuhan strain. As to this clone: Its antigen target is currently unknown. One base away there is no much larger clone; base qualities are not given.

The germline V gene (reference sequence) yields LNHDA for CDR1 and SQIVND for CDR2. There are 13 amino acids in the CDR3, from cysteine to phenylalanine inclusive. The only DNA kept is the CDR3, 39 bases in frame from the first base. Between the V and J ends, shortened by 5 bases and 7 bases respectively, the junction contains 12 bases. The receptor chain draws on TRBV19 and TRBJ1-5; no D gene can be assigned with confidence. The origin of this receptor is a person aged 18-60 years who received the Ad26.COV2.S COVID-19 vaccine or a placebo. Sample: peripheral blood, taken in a trial of Ad26.COV2.S vaccine versus placebo. The DNA reads as follows: TGTGCCAGTAGTGGAGAGGGAGGACAGCCCCAGCATTTT. It encodes CASSGEGGQPQHF.